This entry concerns a single TCR beta chain. The data were taken from a study of blood T cell repertoires in COVID-19. Turning to the study itself: Nucleic acid was either cDNA or gDNA, and it came from T cells, B-cell-depleted T cells, or PBMCs.

The CDR3 is 17 residues long. CDR1 SGHTA and CDR2 FQGNSA come from the germline V gene. The ends lost 3 bases at V and 7 bases at J; junction bases unmatched: 15. The participants were between 18 and 89 years old and came from under 25 US areas. The assay was immunoSEQ multiplex PCR, and TCRdb's table has in-frame clones only and misses some. Of fewer than 500,000 clones in the sample, 85% to 90% were seen once. The rearrangement joins TRBV7-2 to TRBJ2-5, with 9 bases that match TRBD2. Material: PBMCs or T cells enriched from blood (not recorded which). The TCR originated in a woman in her twenties or thirties with acute COVID-19. CDR3 loop: CASSLTGGGAMTGTQYF. For the CDR3, the DNA is TGTGCCAGCAGCTTGACAGGCGGGGGGGCCATGACCGGGACCCAGTACTTC.